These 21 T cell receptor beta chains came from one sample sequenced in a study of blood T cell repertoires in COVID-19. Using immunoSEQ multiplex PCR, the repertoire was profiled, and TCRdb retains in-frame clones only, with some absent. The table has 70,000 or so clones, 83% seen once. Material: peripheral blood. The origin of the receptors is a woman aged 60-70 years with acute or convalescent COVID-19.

The CDR3 nucleotides are TGTGCCAGCAGCTTGCTAGCGGGGTCCACCGGGGAGCTGTTTTTT. It encodes CASSLLAGSTGELFF. The chain combines TRBV5-4 with TRBJ2-2; 9 bases map to TRBD2. The trim removed 1 base at V and 4 bases at J, leaving 2 bases unmatched. The CDR3 has 15 amino acids. Germline V gene lookup returns CDR1 SGHNT and CDR2 YYREEE (reference sequence).

CDR3 sequence (DNA): TGTGCCAGCAGCTTTGGGGAGGGCTATGGCTACACCTTC. Its protein is CASSFGEGYGYTF. The chain joins TRBV7-3 to TRBJ1-2; D unresolved. The CDR3 contains 13 residues. Germline CDR1 and CDR2: SGHTA and FQGTGA. V gave up 3 bases and J gave up 4 bases, with 9 bases separating them.

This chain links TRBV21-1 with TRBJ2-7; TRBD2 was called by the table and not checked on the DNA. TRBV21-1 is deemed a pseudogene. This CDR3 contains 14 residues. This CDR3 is CASRIGRPVSEQYF. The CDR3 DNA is TGTGCCAGCCGCATAGGGAGGCCAGTGTCCGAGCAGTACTTC.

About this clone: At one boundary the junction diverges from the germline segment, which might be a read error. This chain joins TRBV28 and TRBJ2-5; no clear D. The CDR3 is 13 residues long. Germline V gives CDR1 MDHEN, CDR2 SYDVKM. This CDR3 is CANSDPLVLTQYF. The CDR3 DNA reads TGTGCCAACAGTGATCCATTAGTTTTGACCCAGTACTTC.

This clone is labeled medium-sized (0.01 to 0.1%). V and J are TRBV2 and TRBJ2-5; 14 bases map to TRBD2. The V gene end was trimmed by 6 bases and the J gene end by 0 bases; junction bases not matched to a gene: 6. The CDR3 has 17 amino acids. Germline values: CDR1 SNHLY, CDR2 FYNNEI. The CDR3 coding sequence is TGTGCCAGCAGCGGGACTAGCGGGGGAAAGTACCAAGAGACCCAGTACTTC. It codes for CASSGTSGGKYQETQYF.

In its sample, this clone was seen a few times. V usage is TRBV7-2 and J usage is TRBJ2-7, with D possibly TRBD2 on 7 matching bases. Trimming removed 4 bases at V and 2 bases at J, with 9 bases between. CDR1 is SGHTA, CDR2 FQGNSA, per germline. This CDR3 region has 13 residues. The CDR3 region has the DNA TGTGCCAGCAGCTCGGGGGGCACCTACGAGCAGTACTTC. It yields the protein CASSSGGTYEQYF.

CDR3 sequence reads: CASSIRDRGNTEAFF. CDR3 DNA sequence: TGTGCCAGTAGTATAAGGGACAGGGGGAACACTGAAGCTTTCTTT. The rearrangement joins TRBV19 to TRBJ1-1; 10 bases fit TRBD1. Looked up from germline, CDR1 is LNHDA and CDR2 is SQIVND (reference sequence). CDR3 length: 15 amino acids. With V trimmed by 2 bases and J by 1 base, 1 base remained unmatched.

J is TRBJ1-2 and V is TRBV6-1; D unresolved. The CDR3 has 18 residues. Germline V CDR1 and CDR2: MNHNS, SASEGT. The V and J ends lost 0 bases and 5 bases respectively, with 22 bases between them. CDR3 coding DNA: TGTGCCAGCAGTGAAGCTTCAAACAGAAGACTACCGATTTATGGCTACACCTTC. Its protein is CASSEASNRRLPIYGYTF.

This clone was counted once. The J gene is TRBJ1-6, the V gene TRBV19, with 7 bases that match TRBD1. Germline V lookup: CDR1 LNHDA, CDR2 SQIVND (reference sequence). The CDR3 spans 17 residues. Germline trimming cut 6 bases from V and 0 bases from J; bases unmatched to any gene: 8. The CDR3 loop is CASRPSEGASYNSPLHF. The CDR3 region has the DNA TGTGCCAGTAGGCCGTCGGAGGGGGCCTCCTATAATTCACCCCTCCACTTT.

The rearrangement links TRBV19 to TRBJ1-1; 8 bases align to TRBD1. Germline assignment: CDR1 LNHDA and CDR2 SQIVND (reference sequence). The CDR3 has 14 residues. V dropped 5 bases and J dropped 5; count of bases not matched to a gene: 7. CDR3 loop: CASSHRDRWTEAFF. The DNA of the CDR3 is TGTGCCAGTAGTCACCGGGACAGGTGGACTGAAGCTTTCTTT.

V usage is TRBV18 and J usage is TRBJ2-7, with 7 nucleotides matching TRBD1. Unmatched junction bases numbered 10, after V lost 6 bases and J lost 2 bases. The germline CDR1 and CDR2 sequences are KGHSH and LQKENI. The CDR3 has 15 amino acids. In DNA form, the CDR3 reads TGTGCCAGCTCCCTGAACCGGGACAGACCCTACGAGCAGTACTTC. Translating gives CASSLNRDRPYEQYF.

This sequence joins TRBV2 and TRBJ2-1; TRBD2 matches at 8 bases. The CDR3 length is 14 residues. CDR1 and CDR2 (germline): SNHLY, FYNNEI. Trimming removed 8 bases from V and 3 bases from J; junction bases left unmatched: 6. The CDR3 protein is CASLSRGDYNEQFF. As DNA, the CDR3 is TGTGCCAGCCTCTCGCGGGGGGACTACAATGAGCAGTTCTTC.

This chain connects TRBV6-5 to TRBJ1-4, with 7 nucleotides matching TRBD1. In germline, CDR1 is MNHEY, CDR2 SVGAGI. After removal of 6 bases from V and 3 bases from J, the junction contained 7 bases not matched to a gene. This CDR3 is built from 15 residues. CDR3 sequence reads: CASSPTGPPNEKLFF. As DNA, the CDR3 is TGTGCCAGCAGCCCGACAGGGCCCCCTAATGAAAAACTGTTTTTT.

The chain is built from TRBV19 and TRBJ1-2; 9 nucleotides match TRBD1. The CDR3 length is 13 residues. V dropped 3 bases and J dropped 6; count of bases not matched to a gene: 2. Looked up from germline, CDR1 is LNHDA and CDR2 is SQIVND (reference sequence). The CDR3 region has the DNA TGTGCCAGTAGTATCGACAGGGGGAATGGCTACACCTTC. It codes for CASSIDRGNGYTF.

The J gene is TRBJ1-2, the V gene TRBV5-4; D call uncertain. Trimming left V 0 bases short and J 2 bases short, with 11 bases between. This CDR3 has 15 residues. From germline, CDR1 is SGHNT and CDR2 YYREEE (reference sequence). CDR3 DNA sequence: TGTGCCAGCAGCTTGGACGGGGTCGTGAACTATGGCTACACCTTC. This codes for CASSLDGVVNYGYTF.

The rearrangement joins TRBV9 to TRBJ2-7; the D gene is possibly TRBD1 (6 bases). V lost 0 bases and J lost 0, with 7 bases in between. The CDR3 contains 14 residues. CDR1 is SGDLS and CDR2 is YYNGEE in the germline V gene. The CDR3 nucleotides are TGTGCCAGCAGCGTAGGGGACATCTCCTACGAGCAGTACTTC. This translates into CASSVGDISYEQYF. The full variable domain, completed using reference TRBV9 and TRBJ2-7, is DSGVTQTPKHLITATGQRVTLRCSPRSGDLSVYWYQQSLDQGLQFLIQYYNGEERAKGNILERFSAQQFPDLHSELNLSSLELGDSALYFCASSVGDISYEQYFGPGTRLTVT.

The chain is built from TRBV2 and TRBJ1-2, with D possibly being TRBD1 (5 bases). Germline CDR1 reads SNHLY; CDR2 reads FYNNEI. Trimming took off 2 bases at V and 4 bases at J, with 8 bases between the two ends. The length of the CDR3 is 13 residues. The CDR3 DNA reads TGTGCCAGCAGTGAACGGGGGAGCTATGGCTACACCTTC. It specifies CASSERGSYGYTF.

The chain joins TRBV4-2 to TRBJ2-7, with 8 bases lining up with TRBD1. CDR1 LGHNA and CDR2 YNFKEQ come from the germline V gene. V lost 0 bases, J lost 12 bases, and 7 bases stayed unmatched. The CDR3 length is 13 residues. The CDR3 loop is CASSQDKDRVPYF. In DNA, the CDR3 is TGTGCCAGCAGCCAAGATAAGGACAGGGTTCCGTACTTC.

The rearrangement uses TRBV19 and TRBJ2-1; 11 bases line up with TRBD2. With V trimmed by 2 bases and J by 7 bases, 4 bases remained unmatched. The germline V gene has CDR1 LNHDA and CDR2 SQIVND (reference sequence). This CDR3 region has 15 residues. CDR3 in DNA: TGTGCCAGTAGTATAAGTAGCGGGGGGGCTAATGAGCAGTTCTTC. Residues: CASSISSGGANEQFF.

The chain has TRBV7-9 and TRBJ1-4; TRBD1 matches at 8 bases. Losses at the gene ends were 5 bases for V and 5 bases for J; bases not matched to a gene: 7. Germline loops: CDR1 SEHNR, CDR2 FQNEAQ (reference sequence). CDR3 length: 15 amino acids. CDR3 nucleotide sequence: TGTGCCAGCAGCCTCGGACAGGGCCAAAATGAAAAACTGTTTTTT. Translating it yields CASSLGQGQNEKLFF.

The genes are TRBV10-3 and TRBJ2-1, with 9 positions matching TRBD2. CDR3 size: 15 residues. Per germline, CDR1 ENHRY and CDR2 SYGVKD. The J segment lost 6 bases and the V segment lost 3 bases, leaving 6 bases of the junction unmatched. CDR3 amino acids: CAISDASGDANEQFF. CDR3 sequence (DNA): TGTGCCATCAGTGATGCTAGCGGGGACGCCAATGAGCAGTTCTTC.